A single sample is the source of the 18 T cell receptor beta chains below, sequenced in a study of blood T cell repertoires in COVID-19. Repertoires were generated with immunoSEQ multiplex PCR, while TCRdb's copy carries only in-frame clones and drops some. The sample holds about 410,000 clones, about 91% seen once. Material: peripheral blood. All receptors come from a woman aged 40 to 55 with COVID-19, enrolled during active disease.

This clone appeared once. This specimen includes other DNA sequences encoding the same CDR3. The chain recombines TRBV28 with TRBJ1-1; D is unresolved. This CDR3 has 15 residues. Germline CDR1 and CDR2: MDHEN and SYDVKM. Trimming removed 2 bases at V and 0 bases at J, with 10 bases between. The CDR3 bases are TGTGCCAGCAGTTTACCTTCGGGAATGAACACTGAAGCTTTCTTT. It is translated as CASSLPSGMNTEAFF.

DNA for the CDR3: TGCGCCAGCAGCCAAACCGGGACTAGCGGGAGGGCCAGCACCGGGGAGCTGTTTTTT. This translates into CASSQTGTSGRASTGELFF. The rearrangement uses TRBV5-1 and TRBJ2-2; 16 nucleotides line up with TRBD2. V shed 4 bases, J shed 4 bases, and the junction held 10 bases outside the gene matches. The CDR3 extends over 19 amino acids. Germline V gives CDR1 SGHRS, CDR2 YFSETQ.

The chain couples TRBV18 to TRBJ1-1; D not resolved. Germline CDR1 is KGHSH and CDR2 is LQKENI. There are 13 residues in the CDR3. Trimming took off 2 bases at V and 2 bases at J, with 6 bases between the two ends. DNA of the CDR3: TGTGCCAGCTCACCATACAAAAACACTGAAGCTTTCTTT. It codes for CASSPYKNTEAFF.

V is TRBV18 and J is TRBJ1-1; D not certain. The CDR3 extends over 14 amino acids. Trimming took 3 bases from V and 10 from J, leaving 18 bases between them. The germline CDR1 and CDR2 sequences are KGHSH and LQKENI. For the CDR3, the DNA is TGTGCCAGCTCACCGGGAGGGTGGGCATCCGGAGCTTTCTTT. As protein: CASSPGGWASGAFF.

This clone was picked up a small number of times. This chain connects TRBV6-2 or TRBV6-3 to TRBJ2-5; 9 nucleotides align to TRBD2. From germline, CDR1 is MNHEY and CDR2 SVGEGT. J gave up 5 bases and V 6 bases, and 10 bases lay outside the gene matches. CDR3 size: 15 residues. The CDR3 bases are TGTGCCAGCAGCAACGGAGGCGGGGGGGCGGAGACCCAGTACTTC. Translating it yields CASSNGGGGAETQYF.

The chain couples TRBV6-1 to TRBJ1-1; possible D gene TRBD1, 5 bases. Germline values: CDR1 MNHNS, CDR2 SASEGT. V was pared by 2 bases and J by 5 bases, with 15 bases between. This CDR3 has 15 amino acids. CDR3 residues: CASSERQQGWTEAFF. CDR3 coding DNA: TGTGCCAGCAGTGAAAGGCAGCAGGGTTGGACTGAAGCTTTCTTT.

The CDR3 DNA follows: TGTGCCAGCAGTTACTCGGCGAGGACAGGGGCTGGCTACACCTTC. Amino acid sequence: CASSYSARTGAGYTF. The chain couples TRBV6-5 to TRBJ1-2, with 9 bases matching TRBD1. CDR3 size: 15 residues. Germline loops: CDR1 MNHEY, CDR2 SVGAGI. After removal of 0 bases from V and 7 bases from J, the junction contained 6 bases not matched to a gene.

The V call is TRBV27, the J call TRBJ2-3, with TRBD2 matching over 8 bases. Trimming cost V 5 bases and J 2 bases; bases outside gene matches: 9. Per germline, CDR1 MNHEY and CDR2 SMNVEV (reference sequence). The CDR3 covers 16 residues. This chain's CDR3 is CASSRTSGAYTDTQYF. The CDR3 coding sequence is TGTGCCAGCAGTAGAACTAGCGGAGCCTACACAGATACGCAGTATTTT.

The V call is TRBV3-1 (or the pseudogene TRBV3-2), the J call TRBJ2-7; 7 positions match TRBD1. The V gene's germline CDR1 is LGHDT and CDR2 YNNKEL (reference sequence). The CDR3 consists of 13 residues. Trimming took 8 bases from V and 5 from J; bases not matched to a gene: 9. The CDR3 here is CASHRQGDNEQYF. The CDR3 DNA reads as TGTGCCAGCCACCGACAGGGCGACAACGAGCAGTACTTC.

J is TRBJ1-2 and V is TRBV30; the D gene is possibly TRBD1 (5 bases). Trimming left V 5 bases short and J 0 bases short, with 13 bases between. CDR1 GTSNPN and CDR2 SVGIG come from the germline V gene (reference sequence). The CDR3 contains 14 residues. In nucleotides, the CDR3 is TGTGCCTGGGGTATAGACAGCTCTAACTATGGCTACACCTTC. This gives the protein CAWGIDSSNYGYTF.

This chain connects TRBV11-2 to TRBJ2-7, with TRBD2 as a possible D gene (7 bases). V gave up 4 bases and J gave up 0 bases, with 19 bases separating them. Germline CDR1 is SGHAT and CDR2 is FQNNGV. This CDR3 spans 17 amino acids. In DNA, the CDR3 is TGTGCCAGCAGCTCCGTGAGGGGGAAGCGGGACTCCTACGAGCAGTACTTC. Protein product: CASSSVRGKRDSYEQYF.

The rearrangement links TRBV27 to TRBJ2-3; no clear D gene. The CDR3 loop spans 11 amino acids. Germline-derived CDR1 and CDR2 are MNHEY and SMNVEV (reference sequence). With 9 bases removed from V and 0 bases from J, the gap between germline ends came to 4 bases. CDR3 residues: CARTSTDTQYF. The CDR3, as DNA: TGTGCCAGAACTAGCACAGATACGCAGTATTTT.

The chain uses TRBV11-2 and TRBJ1-5; D might be TRBD1 (6 bases). V lost 0 bases, J lost 0 bases, and 15 bases lay in between. The germline CDR1 and CDR2 sequences are SGHAT and FQNNGV. There are 18 residues in the CDR3. DNA of the CDR3: TGTGCCAGCAGCTTAGATGGGACATCCCCAGATAGCAATCAGCCCCAGCATTTT. Its protein is CASSLDGTSPDSNQPQHF.

This clone was recorded only once. The chain joins TRBV6-4 to TRBJ2-5; 7 nucleotides align to TRBD1. V dropped 7 bases and J dropped 5; count of bases not matched to a gene: 25. The CDR3 consists of 19 residues. Germline assignment: CDR1 MRHNA and CDR2 SNTAGT. CDR3 coding DNA: TGTGCCAGCATTTTCCCCTCAAAGGGGGCAGTGAGGGGAGAGGAGACCCAGTACTTC. Its protein product is CASIFPSKGAVRGEETQYF.

The chain carries TRBV7-2 and TRBJ2-5; 10 bases agree with TRBD2. With V trimmed by 4 bases and J by 2 bases, 10 bases remained unmatched. CDR1 and CDR2 from the germline V gene are SGHTA and FQGNSA. CDR3 length: 17 amino acids. The CDR3 reads CASSSHSTSGPQETQYF. The CDR3 DNA reads as TGTGCCAGCAGCTCTCACTCGACTAGCGGGCCTCAAGAGACCCAGTACTTC.

V is TRBV7-2 and J is TRBJ1-2; D is unclear. The CDR3 loop spans 14 amino acids. The germline gives CDR1 SGHTA, CDR2 FQGNSA. The germline V and J ends were trimmed by 7 bases and 4 bases, with 16 bases remaining between them. As DNA, the CDR3 is TGTGCCAGCACCGCAGGATTCAACCGCTATGGCTACACCTTC. Translation gives CASTAGFNRYGYTF.

A single count supports this clone. The chain recombines TRBV10-3 with TRBJ2-2; 10 nucleotides match TRBD1. This CDR3 is 14 amino acids long. Germline CDR1 reads ENHRY; CDR2 reads SYGVKD. V trimming: 11 bases; J trimming: 10 bases; junction bases outside the gene matches: 13. The CDR3 protein is CAAKEGQGYLELFF. In nucleotides, the CDR3 is TGTGCCGCCAAAGAGGGACAGGGGTATTTGGAGCTGTTTTTT.

This clone was counted once. The rearrangement uses TRBV5-1 and TRBJ2-2, with D possibly TRBD2 on 5 matching bases. The CDR3 consists of 14 residues. Germline CDR1 reads SGHRS; CDR2 reads YFSETQ. V was trimmed by 0 bases and J by 6 bases, leaving 9 bases between them. The CDR3 DNA follows: TGCGCCAGCAGCTTGGTACTAGTTCCCGGGGAGCTGTTTTTT. Its translation: CASSLVLVPGELFF.